The source of this T cell receptor beta chain is a study of identical twins. This clonotype was recorded a few times. Its antigen is unknown. Study-wide results and caveats: Cross-sectional statistics, not tracking of the same donors, supported the conclusions.

CDR1 is ENHRY, CDR2 SYGVKD, per germline. The CDR3 is 12 amino acids. V was trimmed by 0 bases and J by 3 bases, leaving 3 bases between them. TCRdb reanalysed the 5' RACE reads using MiXCR and keeps one entry per CDR3 protein. Here the sample spans a few hundred thousand distinct CDR3 sequences, 24% being singletons. This sample was shared with a second study, whose subject was T cells expressing NK-cell markers. That study adds: It was sorted CD3+CD56+NKG2C+, CD3+CD56+NKG2C- and CD3+CD56-NKG2C+ T cells that supplied the TCR beta repertoires. In about six donors, dominant NKG2C+ clonotypes were roughly 1.0-7.0% of CD8+ T cells.

This chain joins TRBV10-3 and TRBJ2-7; unclear D gene. The TCR originated in a woman in her late teens or twenties in good health. Sequenced: CD4+ T cells sorted from blood. CDR3 DNA: TGTGCCATCAGTGAGTCGATCTACGAGCAGTACTTC. This codes for CAISESIYEQYF.